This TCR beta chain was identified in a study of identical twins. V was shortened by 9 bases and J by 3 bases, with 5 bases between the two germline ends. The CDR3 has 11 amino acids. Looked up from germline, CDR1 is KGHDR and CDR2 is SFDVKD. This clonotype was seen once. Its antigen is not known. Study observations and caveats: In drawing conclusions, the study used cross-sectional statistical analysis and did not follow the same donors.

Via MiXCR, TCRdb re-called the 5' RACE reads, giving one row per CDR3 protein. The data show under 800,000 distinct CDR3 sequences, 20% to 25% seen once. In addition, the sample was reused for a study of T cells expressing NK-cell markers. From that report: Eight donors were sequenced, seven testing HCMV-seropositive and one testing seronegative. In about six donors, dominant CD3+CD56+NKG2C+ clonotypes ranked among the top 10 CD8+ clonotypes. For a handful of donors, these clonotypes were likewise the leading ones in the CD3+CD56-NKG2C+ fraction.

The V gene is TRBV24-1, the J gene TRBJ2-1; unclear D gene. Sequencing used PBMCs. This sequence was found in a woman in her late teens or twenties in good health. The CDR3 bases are TGTGCCACCGGCCACTACAATGAGCAGTTCTTC. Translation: CATGHYNEQFF.